These T cell receptor beta chains were read from a single sample in a study of blood T cell repertoires in COVID-19. Some clones are missing from TCRdb's copy, which holds only in-frame ones; the method was immunoSEQ multiplex PCR. Of around 60,000 clones in the sample, under 85% were seen once. Sequenced input: peripheral blood. These receptors all come from a woman older than 75 with acute or convalescent COVID-19. The CDR3 runs from the conserved cysteine through the conserved F or W.

V,J,CDR3
TRBV5-6,TRBJ2-3,CASSMPSGSGDTQYF
TRBV19,TRBJ2-5,CASSIRLAGSQETQYF
TRBV7-3,TRBJ2-2,CASRAGGARELFF
TRBV6-5,TRBJ1-5,CASSYSGHTGEQPQHF
TRBV12-5,TRBJ1-1,CASGPGQGAPGNTEAFF
TRBV19,TRBJ2-3,CASSMTGGLDTQYF
TRBV5-1,TRBJ1-5,CASSMTGNQPQHF
TRBV6-6,TRBJ2-3,CASSYSSPRNTDTQYF
TRBV6-5,TRBJ2-1,CASSKTSGRLNEQFF
TRBV28,TRBJ2-3,CASSFQGGADTQYF
TRBV9,TRBJ1-2,CASSAVGTARNYGYTF
TRBV6-5,TRBJ1-2,CASRSDAVYGYTF
TRBV2,TRBJ2-1,CASSKGTGLHEQFF
TRBV3-1/TRBV3-2,TRBJ1-2,CASSQTADGYTF
TRBV11-2,TRBJ2-5,CASSFSTSSETQYF
TRBV3-1/TRBV3-2,TRBJ2-2,CASSQRGPNTGELFF
TRBV6-6,TRBJ1-4,CASSYARVGEKLFF
TRBV14,TRBJ1-6,CASSQENGLSPLHF
TRBV2,TRBJ1-1,CASSVGGAINTEAFF
TRBV19,TRBJ2-1,CASSRTSGAPSSYNEQFF
TRBV5-1,TRBJ1-1,CASSLGDRGTEAFF
TRBV6-2/TRBV6-3,TRBJ2-1,CASSDPLGLQFF
TRBV28,TRBJ2-7,CASRSGTLYSYEQYF
TRBV11-3,TRBJ1-2,CASSSQGLDGYTF
TRBV28,TRBJ2-3,CASTNSDTDTQYF
TRBV30,TRBJ1-5,CAWSEGAGDQPQHF
TRBV29-1,TRBJ2-5,CSVERQGWAETQYF
TRBV18,TRBJ1-3,CASSPDTLLSGNTIYF
TRBV11-2,TRBJ1-6,CASTLGQGAWSPLHF
TRBV6-4,TRBJ1-2,CASSDFNRAYGYTF
TRBV11-2,TRBJ2-7,CASSLDPGLIYEQYF
TRBV20-1,TRBJ2-7,CSASSYEQYF
TRBV12-3/TRBV12-4,TRBJ1-2,CASTGGGPYGYTF
TRBV27,TRBJ2-7,CASSRTRGNEQYF
TRBV27,TRBJ2-3,CASSFTRRASTDTQYF
TRBV18,TRBJ1-5,CASSPDRKQPQHF
TRBV14,TRBJ1-4,CASSLDRGSRTNEKLFF
TRBV18,TRBJ2-7,CASSPTGTGQGYEQYF
TRBV21-1,TRBJ1-6,CASSKPSILPRSSPLHF
TRBV7-3,TRBJ2-1,CASSSVFGGYNEQFF
TRBV7-2,TRBJ2-1,CASRSSGRDNEQFF